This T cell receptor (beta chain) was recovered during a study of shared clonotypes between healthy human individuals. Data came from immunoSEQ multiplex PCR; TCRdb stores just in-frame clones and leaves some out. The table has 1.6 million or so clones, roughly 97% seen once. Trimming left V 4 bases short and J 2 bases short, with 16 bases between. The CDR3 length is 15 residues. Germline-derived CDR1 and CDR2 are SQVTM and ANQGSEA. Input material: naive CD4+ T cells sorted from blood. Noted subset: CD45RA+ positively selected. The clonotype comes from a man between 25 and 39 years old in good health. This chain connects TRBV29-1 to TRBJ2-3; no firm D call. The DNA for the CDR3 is TGCAGCGTTGCAAGGTCATCCATCCCCACAGATACGCAGTATTTT. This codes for CSVARSSIPTDTQYF.